This TCR beta chain comes out of a study of cytomegalovirus exposure and HLA in healthy donors. Study-wide results and limits: Association of fewer than 20,000 TCR beta sequences with HLA alleles was found at 0.05 false discovery rate in a later analysis. Only CMV serostatus was available as immune exposure information. The study reported that TCR beta sequences accurately predicted HLA-A and HLA-B alleles in most subjects.

It was with 60 Vbeta and 13 Jbeta primers that the PCR ran. Sequencing was performed with immunoSEQ multiplex PCR; in TCRdb, only in-frame clones are kept and a portion is missing. The sample has 100,000 to 150,000 clones; over 60% are singletons. This CDR3 has 14 amino acids. V lost 2 bases to trimming and J lost 7 bases; unmatched junction nucleotides: 5. CDR1 is LNHNV and CDR2 is YYDKDF in the germline V gene (reference sequence). In regard to this clone: The target antigen is unknown.

This chain joins TRBV15 and TRBJ1-5, with TRBD1 matching 7 bases. The specimen was PBMCs. The clonotype comes from a woman in her fifties or sixties in good health and CMV-seropositive. The CDR3: CATSRNRGGQPQHF. In nucleotides, the CDR3 is TGTGCCACCAGCAGAAACAGGGGTGGACAGCCCCAGCATTTT.